Listed below are T cell receptor beta chains from one sample, sequenced in a study of blood T cells in healthy people across ages. In TCRdb, the 5' RACE reads were re-called with MiXCR into one record per CDR3 protein. The sample has about 1.6 million distinct CDR3 sequences; about 32% are singletons. Sequenced: blood. All receptors come from a woman aged 25 to 39 in good health. CDR3s include the opening cysteine and the closing phenylalanine or tryptophan. D genes are given only for firm matches. Part of the rows lack a size; the others show once, few, many or a class for expanded clones.

j_gene	v_gene	abundance	d_gene	CDR3aa	CDR3nt
TRBJ2-5	TRBV11-2	few	TRBD2	CASSHSLAGGQETQYF	TGTGCCAGCAGCCACTCTCTAGCGGGGGGGCAAGAGACCCAGTACTTC
TRBJ1-6	TRBV10-3	.	.	CAINGERDSPLHF	TGTGCCATCAACGGGGAAAGGGATTCACCCCTCCACTTT
TRBJ2-6	TRBV27	few	.	CASSSGGGWSGANVLTF	TGTGCCAGCAGTTCCGGGGGAGGTTGGTCTGGGGCCAACGTCCTGACTTTC
TRBJ2-7	TRBV20-1	few	TRBD1	CSARDWETGEYEQYF	TGCAGTGCTAGAGATTGGGAGACAGGGGAGTACGAGCAGTACTTC
TRBJ2-7	TRBV12-3/TRBV12-4	.	.	CASSRGRVTYEQYF	TGTGCCAGCAGCCGCGGACGGGTCACCTACGAGCAGTACTTC
TRBJ2-7	TRBV20-1	few	.	CSATPLSGQGSYEQYF	TGCAGTGCTACCCCGTTGTCCGGACAAGGGTCCTACGAGCAGTACTTC
TRBJ2-3	TRBV9	.	TRBD2	CASSPGASGGASTDTQYF	TGTGCCAGCAGCCCCGGGGCTAGCGGGGGTGCTAGCACAGATACGCAGTATTTT
TRBJ2-2	TRBV5-1	.	.	CASTRDAPRGTGELFF	TGCGCCAGCACCAGGGACGCGCCTCGGGGCACCGGGGAGCTGTTTTTT
TRBJ2-2	TRBV6-5	once	TRBD2	CASSYELAGDGGTGELFF	TGTGCCAGCAGTTACGAACTAGCGGGAGATGGGGGCACCGGGGAGCTGTTTTTT
TRBJ2-3	TRBV11-2	.	.	CASATEFADTQYF	TGTGCCAGCGCCACAGAGTTTGCAGATACGCAGTATTTT
TRBJ2-2	TRBV10-3	.	.	CAINSDNTGELFF	TGTGCCATCAACAGCGATAACACCGGGGAGCTGTTTTTT
TRBJ2-1	TRBV5-4	few	.	CASSLLVGAGIYNEQFF	TGTGCCAGCAGCTTGTTGGTGGGGGCCGGTATCTACAATGAGCAGTTCTTC
TRBJ2-5	TRBV7-7	few	.	CASSLALGGWEETQYF	TGTGCCAGCAGCTTAGCGCTTGGGGGCTGGGAAGAGACCCAGTACTTC
TRBJ1-4	TRBV20-1	.	.	CSARENAGANEKLFF	TGCAGTGCTAGAGAAAACGCAGGGGCTAATGAAAAACTGTTTTTT
TRBJ1-1	TRBV7-9	.	.	CASSLASSEAFF	TGTGCCAGCAGCTTAGCTTCATCTGAAGCTTTCTTT
TRBJ2-3	TRBV6-1	few	.	CASNGPRTDTQYF	TGTGCCAGCAATGGACCCCGCACAGATACGCAGTATTTT
TRBJ2-1	TRBV2	.	TRBD2	CASSRTSGRAPNEQFF	TGTGCCAGCAGCCGGACTAGCGGGAGGGCCCCTAATGAGCAGTTCTTC
TRBJ2-1	TRBV3-1	.	.	CASSPQGASSNNEQFF	TGTGCCAGCAGCCCCCAGGGTGCATCAAGTAACAATGAGCAGTTCTTC
TRBJ2-3	TRBV2	few	.	CASRTAQGTDTQYF	TGTGCCAGCAGGACAGCCCAGGGGACAGATACGCAGTATTTT
TRBJ2-1	TRBV20-1	many	TRBD2	CSARPGLAAYNEQFF	TGCAGTGCTAGACCGGGACTAGCGGCCTACAATGAGCAGTTCTTC
TRBJ2-7	TRBV20-1	.	TRBD2	CSARWGLAGNYEQYF	TGCAGTGCTAGATGGGGACTAGCGGGGAACTACGAGCAGTACTTC
TRBJ2-7	TRBV10-3	.	.	CAISGSPNAYEQYF	TGTGCCATCAGTGGGTCTCCCAACGCCTACGAGCAGTACTTC
TRBJ2-1	TRBV4-1	.	TRBD1	CASSQDRTGIYNEQFF	TGCGCCAGCAGCCAAGACCGGACAGGGATCTACAATGAGCAGTTCTTC
TRBJ2-7	TRBV9	.	TRBD1	CASSPTQGAVSYDQYF	TGTGCCAGCAGCCCGACCCAGGGGGCGGTATCCTACGATCAGTACTTC
TRBJ1-2	TRBV7-8	.	.	CASSPGAATNYGYTF	TGTGCCAGCAGCCCCGGCGCGGCCACTAACTATGGCTACACCTTC
TRBJ1-4	TRBV12-3/TRBV12-4	many	.	CASSPTGTNEKLFF	TGTGCCAGCAGTCCCACAGGGACTAATGAAAAACTGTTTTTT
TRBJ2-3	TRBV14	.	TRBD1	CASSVHPTGGGDTQYF	TGTGCCAGCAGCGTACACCCGACAGGGGGTGGAGATACGCAGTATTTT
TRBJ2-7	TRBV20-1	few	.	CSAKLHRKNSYEQYF	TGCAGTGCCAAACTTCACAGGAAAAACTCCTACGAGCAGTACTTC
TRBJ1-2	TRBV2	few	.	CASSEEGTFGYTF	TGTGCCAGCAGTGAAGAAGGGACGTTCGGCTACACCTTC
TRBJ2-1	TRBV5-5	.	.	CASSTDSSSGFF	TGTGCCAGCAGCACAGACAGTTCCTCCGGGTTCTTC
TRBJ2-3	TRBV5-1	few	TRBD2	CASSGSGGPADWQYF	TGCGCCAGCAGCGGGAGCGGGGGGCCCGCGGATTGGCAGTATTTT
TRBJ2-3	TRBV7-3	few	.	CASSLMGWAGRLTDTQYF	TGTGCCAGCAGCTTAATGGGTTGGGCGGGGCGCTTGACAGATACGCAGTATTTT
TRBJ1-1	TRBV29-1	.	TRBD1	CSVQNRGATEAFF	TGCAGCGTCCAGAACAGGGGCGCCACTGAAGCTTTCTTT
TRBJ2-3	TRBV27	many	TRBD2	CASSPGLAVSTDTQYF	TGTGCCAGCAGCCCGGGACTAGCTGTTAGCACAGATACGCAGTATTTT
TRBJ2-1	TRBV4-2	.	.	CASSQDWRGYSSYNEQFF	TGTGCCAGCAGCCAAGATTGGAGGGGCTACAGCTCCTACAATGAGCAGTTCTTC
TRBJ2-5	TRBV7-3	.	TRBD2	CASSLGSGGTQETQYF	TGTGCCAGCAGCTTAGGGAGCGGGGGTACTCAAGAGACCCAGTACTTC
TRBJ2-7	TRBV21-1	.	.	CASSPRDSLIYEQYF	TGTGCCAGCAGCCCCCGGGACAGCCTTATCTACGAGCAGTACTTC
TRBJ2-1	TRBV9	.	.	CASSSGTGGLGNEQFF	TGTGCCAGCAGCTCCGGGACCGGCGGATTGGGCAATGAGCAGTTCTTC
TRBJ2-3	TRBV4-1	.	.	CASSHGGWPAQTDTQYF	TGCGCCAGCAGCCATGGGGGGTGGCCAGCCCAGACAGATACGCAGTATTTT
TRBJ2-1	TRBV9	few	TRBD2	CASSVGILSGGHYNEQFF	TGTGCCAGCAGCGTAGGTATCTTGAGCGGGGGGCACTACAATGAGCAGTTCTTC
TRBJ2-5	TRBV20-1	.	TRBD2	CSATAGTSPNEQYF	TGCAGCGCTACCGCCGGGACTAGCCCAAATGAGCAGTACTTC
TRBJ1-1	TRBV28	few	.	CASSFEGGVEAFF	TGTGCCAGCAGTTTCGAAGGGGGGGTTGAAGCTTTCTTT
TRBJ2-1	TRBV7-2	.	TRBD1	CASSFRGRGETQFF	TGTGCCAGCAGCTTCAGGGGGCGCGGGGAGACCCAGTTCTTC
TRBJ2-7	TRBV7-6	few	TRBD1	CASSWDMDRGYEQYF	TGTGCCAGCAGTTGGGATATGGACAGGGGGTACGAGCAGTACTTC
TRBJ2-5	TRBV4-1	many	.	CASSQSAVETQYF	TGCGCCAGCAGCCAATCAGCGGTGGAGACCCAGTACTTC
TRBJ2-6	TRBV5-1	.	.	CASSLEMVSGANVLTF	TGCGCCAGCAGCTTGGAAATGGTTTCTGGAGCCAACGTCCTGACTTTC
TRBJ2-1	TRBV10-3	.	.	CAISDSGDNYNEQFF	TGTGCCATCAGTGATTCAGGGGACAACTACAATGAGCAGTTCTTC
TRBJ2-1	TRBV24-1	few	.	CATSDDSDPGLRYNEQFF	TGTGCCACCAGTGATGATTCAGATCCGGGACTCAGATACAATGAGCAGTTCTTC
TRBJ2-7	TRBV20-1	.	TRBD2	CSAIQTSGSHEQYF	TGCAGTGCCATCCAGACTAGCGGGAGCCACGAGCAGTACTTC
TRBJ2-3	TRBV29-1	many	.	CSVGGGGDTQYF	TGCAGCGTTGGGGGAGGCGGGGATACGCAGTATTTT
TRBJ2-1	TRBV20-1	few	TRBD2	CSARAERGVWYNEQFF	TGCAGTGCTAGAGCCGAGCGGGGGGTCTGGTACAATGAGCAGTTCTTC
TRBJ2-5	TRBV20-1	.	TRBD1	CSARAGTGAYGQYF	TGCAGTGCTAGAGCCGGGACAGGGGCCTACGGGCAGTACTTC
TRBJ1-1	TRBV6-6	few	.	CASTTGGGTEAFF	TGTGCCAGCACTACGGGTGGGGGCACTGAAGCTTTCTTT
TRBJ2-7	TRBV3-1	few	TRBD2	CASSPGLAGAWEQYF	TGTGCCAGCAGCCCCGGTCTAGCGGGAGCGTGGGAGCAGTACTTC
TRBJ2-4	TRBV30	.	TRBD2	CAWSVTGGPFDIQYF	TGTGCCTGGAGTGTAACGGGAGGGCCCTTTGACATTCAGTACTTC
TRBJ2-5	TRBV20-1	few	TRBD2	CSASPLAGVLGRETQYF	TGCAGTGCTAGCCCTCTAGCGGGAGTTCTTGGTAGAGAGACCCAGTACTTC
TRBJ1-2	TRBV19	few	.	CASRTVGLYGYTF	TGTGCCAGTAGGACAGTCGGGCTATATGGCTACACCTTC
TRBJ1-1	TRBV6-2/TRBV6-3	once	TRBD1	CASTGTGTGGTEAFF	TGTGCCAGCACCGGAACCGGGACAGGGGGCACTGAAGCTTTCTTT